Listed below are T cell receptor beta chains from one sample, sequenced in a study of T cells in Graves' hyperthyroidism and ophthalmopathy. Each CDR3 protein gets one entry after TCRdb re-called the multiplex PCR reads with MiXCR. The sample yields some 150,000 distinct CDR3 sequences, roughly a fifth seen once. Sequenced sample: blood. These receptors all come from a woman between 45 and 65 years old with Graves' hyperthyroidism that later progressed to Graves' ophthalmopathy. Each CDR3 is given with its conserved first and last residue. Fields, in order: D gene, clone size, J gene, V gene, CDR3 protein, CDR3 DNA. A D gene is named only where the DNA matches it firmly. Rows give clone size only sometimes, using once, few, many, or a class for an expanded clone.

-	once	TRBJ2-7	TRBV28	CASSLGGQRLSYEQYF	TGTGCCAGCAGTTTAGGCGGACAGCGCCTTTCCTACGAGCAGTACTTC
TRBD1	many	TRBJ1-6	TRBV20-1	CSARPGQGGKFSISPLHF	TGCAGTGCTAGACCTGGACAGGGAGGGAAATTTTCAATTTCACCCCTCCACTTT
-	many	TRBJ1-2	TRBV7-2	CASSGRGIEGYTF	TGTGCCAGCAGCGGGAGAGGTATAGAGGGCTACACCTTC
TRBD2	few	TRBJ2-5	TRBV15	CATSTGRLAGETQYF	TGTGCCACCAGCACCGGTCGACTAGCGGGAGAGACCCAGTACTTC
-	many	TRBJ2-1	TRBV20-1	CSAVGGRVSYNEQFF	TGCAGTGCCGTGGGCGGCAGGGTCTCCTACAATGAGCAGTTCTTC
TRBD1	-	TRBJ1-1	TRBV28	CASSDPRGQGGNTEAFF	TGTGCCAGCAGTGACCCCCGGGGACAGGGGGGGAACACTGAAGCTTTCTTT
-	many	TRBJ2-7	TRBV3-1	CASSPRVTFSSYEQYF	TGTGCCAGCAGCCCGAGGGTGACCTTTAGCTCCTACGAGCAGTACTTC
-	many	TRBJ1-3	TRBV28	CASSLLTGLSGNTIYF	TGTGCCAGCAGTTTATTGACAGGACTCTCTGGAAACACCATATATTTT
-	many	TRBJ2-5	TRBV3-1	CASSQAVQQETQYF	TGTGCCAGCAGCCAAGCGGTACAGCAAGAGACCCAGTACTTC
-	-	TRBJ2-4	TRBV9	CASTVGDAGNIQYF	TGTGCCAGCACCGTAGGGGATGCTGGAAACATTCAGTACTTC
TRBD1	many	TRBJ1-5	TRBV2	CASSESVGGTQPQHF	TGTGCCAGCAGTGAATCCGTAGGGGGCACTCAGCCCCAGCATTTT
-	many	TRBJ2-3	TRBV12-3/TRBV12-4	CASSETGTPGDTQYF	TGTGCCAGCAGCGAAACCGGGACGCCCGGGGATACGCAGTATTTT
TRBD2	many	TRBJ2-1	TRBV2	CASSVPAGGHNEQFF	TGTGCCAGCAGTGTTCCCGCGGGAGGCCACAATGAGCAGTTCTTC
-	few	TRBJ1-5	TRBV15	CATSRDGRSQPQHF	TGTGCCACCAGCAGAGATGGACGGAGTCAGCCCCAGCATTTT
TRBD2	few	TRBJ2-1	TRBV10-3	CAISGTSGSGSYNEQFF	TGTGCCATCAGTGGCACTAGCGGGAGCGGGTCCTACAATGAGCAGTTCTTC
-	many	TRBJ2-1	TRBV18	CASSPSYSYNEQFF	TGTGCCAGCTCACCAAGCTACTCCTACAATGAGCAGTTCTTC
-	-	TRBJ1-3	TRBV5-4	CASSRYHSGNTIYF	TGTGCCAGCAGCCGATATCACTCTGGAAACACCATATATTTT
-	many	TRBJ1-1	TRBV28	CASSLSIGGGIATEAFF	TGTGCCAGCAGTTTATCAATAGGAGGGGGGATTGCCACTGAAGCTTTCTTT
TRBD2	-	TRBJ2-7	TRBV7-9	CASIPLTSANYEQYF	TGTGCCAGCATCCCCCTTACTAGCGCGAACTACGAGCAGTACTTC
TRBD2	few	TRBJ2-1	TRBV29-1	CSVGSSGRNEQFF	TGCAGCGTTGGCTCTAGCGGGCGAAATGAGCAGTTCTTC
TRBD2	many	TRBJ2-1	TRBV12-3/TRBV12-4	CASSSGLGHNEQFF	TGTGCCAGCAGTTCGGGACTAGGCCACAATGAGCAGTTCTTC
-	few	TRBJ2-3	TRBV29-1	CSVEDGGLRGDTQYF	TGCAGCGTTGAAGACGGGGGGCTGAGGGGAGATACGCAGTATTTT